This T cell receptor beta chain was identified during a study of early T cells in non-severe SARS-CoV-2 infection. Study in general: Chains were unpaired, as sequencing was done on bulk RNA from unsorted whole blood.

Using its own MiXCR run on the 5' RACE reads, TCRdb lists one record per CDR3 protein. The sample yields roughly 49,000 distinct CDR3 sequences, roughly 4% seen once. Many counts were recorded for this clonotype. After removal of 5 bases from V and 4 bases from J, the junction contained 10 bases not matched to a gene. CDR1 is LGHNA, CDR2 YSLEER, per germline. The CDR3 loop spans 16 amino acids. The TCR comes from an adult who was a healthcare worker with PCR-confirmed SARS-CoV-2 infection or an uninfected control (not recorded which). Sequencing input: whole blood. The rearrangement joins TRBV4-3 to TRBJ2-5, with TRBD1 identical over 10 bases. CDR3 amino acids: CASSLTRGTGVETQYF. The CDR3 coding sequence is TGCGCCAGCAGCTTGACACGTGGGACAGGGGTAGAGACCCAGTACTTC.